This TCR beta chain was retrieved from a study of pediatric ulcerative colitis. Study-wide results and caveats: Compared with controls, ulcerative colitis showed greater blood-rectum clone sharing.

V lost 5 bases to trimming and J lost 2 bases, with 10 bases between them. This CDR3 comprises 13 residues. The germline gives CDR1 SGHKS, CDR2 YYEKEE (reference sequence). Rectal tissue came from one to two pinch biopsies taken at colonoscopy. Up to 500,000 reads were sequenced per sample. The assay was immunoSEQ multiplex PCR, and TCRdb's table has in-frame clones only and misses some. The data hold about 40,000 clones, with 75% observed a single time. A word on this clone: The antigen is unknown.

Input material: gut tissue. The genes are TRBV5-5 and TRBJ2-5; tentative D call: TRBD1 (6 bases). This receptor was identified in a boy younger than 18 with severe ulcerative colitis. The DNA of the CDR3 is TGTGCCAGCAGATCGACAGGTCAAGAGACCCAGTACTTC. Residues: CASRSTGQETQYF.